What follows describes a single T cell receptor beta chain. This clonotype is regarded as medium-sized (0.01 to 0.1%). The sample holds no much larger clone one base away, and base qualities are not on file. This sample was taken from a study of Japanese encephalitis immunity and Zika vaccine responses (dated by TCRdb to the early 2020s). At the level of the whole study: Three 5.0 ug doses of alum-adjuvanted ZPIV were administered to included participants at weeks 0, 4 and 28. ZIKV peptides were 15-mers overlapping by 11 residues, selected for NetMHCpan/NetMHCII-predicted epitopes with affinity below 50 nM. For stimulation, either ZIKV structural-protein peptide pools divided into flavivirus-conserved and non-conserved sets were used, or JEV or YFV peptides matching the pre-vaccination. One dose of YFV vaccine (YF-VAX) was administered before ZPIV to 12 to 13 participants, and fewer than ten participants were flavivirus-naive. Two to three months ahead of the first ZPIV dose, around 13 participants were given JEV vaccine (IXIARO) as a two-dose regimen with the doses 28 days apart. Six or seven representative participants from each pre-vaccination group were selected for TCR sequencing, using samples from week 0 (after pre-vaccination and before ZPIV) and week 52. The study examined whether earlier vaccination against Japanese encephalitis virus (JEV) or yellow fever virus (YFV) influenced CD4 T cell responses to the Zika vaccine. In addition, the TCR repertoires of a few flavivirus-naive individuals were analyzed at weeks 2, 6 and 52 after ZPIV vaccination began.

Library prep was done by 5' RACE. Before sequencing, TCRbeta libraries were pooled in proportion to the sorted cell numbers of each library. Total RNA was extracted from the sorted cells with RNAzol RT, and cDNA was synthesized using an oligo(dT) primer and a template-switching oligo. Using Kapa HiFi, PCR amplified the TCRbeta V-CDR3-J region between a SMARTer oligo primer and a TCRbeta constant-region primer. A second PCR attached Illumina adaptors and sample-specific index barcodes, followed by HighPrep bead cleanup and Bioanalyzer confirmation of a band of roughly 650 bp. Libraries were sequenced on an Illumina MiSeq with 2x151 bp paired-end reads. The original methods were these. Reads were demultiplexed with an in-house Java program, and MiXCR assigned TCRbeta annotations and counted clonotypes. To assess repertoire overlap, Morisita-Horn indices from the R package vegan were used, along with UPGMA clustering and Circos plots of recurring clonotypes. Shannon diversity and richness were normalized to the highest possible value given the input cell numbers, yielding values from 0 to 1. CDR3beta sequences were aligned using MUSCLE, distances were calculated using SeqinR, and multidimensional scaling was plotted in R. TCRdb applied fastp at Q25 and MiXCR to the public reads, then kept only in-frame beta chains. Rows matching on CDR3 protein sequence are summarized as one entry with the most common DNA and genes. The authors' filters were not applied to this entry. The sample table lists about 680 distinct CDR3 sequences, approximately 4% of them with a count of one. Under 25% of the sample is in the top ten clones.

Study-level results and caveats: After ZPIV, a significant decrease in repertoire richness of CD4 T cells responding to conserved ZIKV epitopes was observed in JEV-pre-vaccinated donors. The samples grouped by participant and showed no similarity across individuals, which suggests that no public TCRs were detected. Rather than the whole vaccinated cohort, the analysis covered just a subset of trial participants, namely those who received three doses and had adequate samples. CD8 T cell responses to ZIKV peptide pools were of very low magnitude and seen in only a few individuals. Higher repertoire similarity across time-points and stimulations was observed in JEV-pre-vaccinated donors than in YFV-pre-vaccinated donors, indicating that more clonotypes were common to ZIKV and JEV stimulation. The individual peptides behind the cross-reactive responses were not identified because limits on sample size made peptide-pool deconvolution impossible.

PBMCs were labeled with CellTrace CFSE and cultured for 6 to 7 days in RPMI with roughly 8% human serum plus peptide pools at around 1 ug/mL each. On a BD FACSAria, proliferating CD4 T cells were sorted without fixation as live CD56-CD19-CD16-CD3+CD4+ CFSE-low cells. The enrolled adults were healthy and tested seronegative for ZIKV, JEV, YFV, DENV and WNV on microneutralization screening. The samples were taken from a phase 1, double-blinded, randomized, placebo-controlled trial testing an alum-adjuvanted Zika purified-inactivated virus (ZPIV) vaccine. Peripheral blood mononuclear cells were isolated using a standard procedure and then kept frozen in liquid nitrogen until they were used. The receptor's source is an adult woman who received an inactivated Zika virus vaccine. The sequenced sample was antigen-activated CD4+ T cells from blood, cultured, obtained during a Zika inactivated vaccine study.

The CDR3 here reads CASSQIGTDNGYTF. In nucleotide form, the sequence is TGCGCCAGCAGCCAAATAGGGACAGATAATGGCTACACCTTC. The rearrangement joined TRBV4-3 to TRBJ1-2, and 7 bases in between align with TRBD1. CDR1 and CDR2 were assigned from the germline V gene as LGHNA and YSLEER. Ends trimmed: V by 2 bases, J by 6 bases; bases unmatched to a gene: 6. From its cysteine to its phenylalanine, the CDR3 spans 14 amino acids. Here the CDR3 DNA is all that survives: 42 bases in frame from base 1.